Following are 10 T cell receptor beta chains from one sample sequenced in a study of T cell responses to AZD1222 COVID-19 vaccine. The repertoire was sequenced with immunoSEQ multiplex PCR; TCRdb's copy has only in-frame clones and lacks some. Of 120,000 to 150,000 clones listed, 90% to 95% were seen once; the top ten hold 1.5% to 2%. Sequenced here: peripheral blood, sampled on day 0 of AZD1222 vaccination. The source of these receptors is an adult in good health.

This clone was detected only once. V usage is TRBV7-8 and J usage is TRBJ1-1, with TRBD1 as a possible D gene (5 bases). Trimming left V 4 bases short and J 0 bases short, with 24 bases between. The CDR3 is 19 residues long. CDR1 SGHVS and CDR2 FQNEAQ come from the germline V gene. CDR3 region: CASSSRGRLGVFMNTEAFF. The CDR3, as DNA: TGTGCCAGCAGCTCCCGAGGCCGCTTGGGGGTTTTCATGAACACTGAAGCTTTCTTT. Combining the CDR3 with reference TRBV7-8 and TRBJ1-1 gives the whole variable domain GAGVSQSPRYKVAKRGQDVALRCDPISGHVSLFWYQQALGQGPEFLTYFQNEAQLDKSGLPSDRFFAERPEGSVSTLKIQRTQQEDSAVYLCASSSRGRLGVFMNTEAFFGQGTRLTVV.

The chain links TRBV6-5 to TRBJ1-3; possible D gene TRBD1, 6 bases. This CDR3 has 16 amino acids. The V gene lost 2 bases and the J gene lost 2 bases, with 13 bases spanning the gap. From germline, CDR1 is MNHEY and CDR2 SVGAGI. Written as DNA, the CDR3 is TGTGCCAGCAGTTACAGTCGGGGGGCAACTGGAAACACCATATATTTT. This encodes CASSYSRGATGNTIYF.

The chain uses TRBV2 and TRBJ1-2; 8 bases are shared with TRBD1. V was clipped by 4 bases and J by 6 bases; unmatched bases: 1. Germline assignment: CDR1 SNHLY and CDR2 FYNNEI. The length of the CDR3 is 12 residues. CDR3 in amino acids: CASSGTGNGYTF. In nucleotides, the CDR3 is TGTGCCAGCAGTGGGACAGGGAATGGCTACACCTTC.

The V gene is TRBV18, the J gene TRBJ1-1; D ambiguous. V shed 6 bases and J shed 1 base, with 9 bases lying between them. Germline CDR1 reads KGHSH; CDR2 reads LQKENI. This CDR3 has 13 residues. This CDR3 reads CASSQTENTEAFF. CDR3 DNA sequence: TGTGCCAGCTCGCAAACAGAGAACACTGAAGCTTTCTTT.

The J gene is TRBJ2-7, the V gene TRBV2, with TRBD1 as a possible D gene (5 bases). V was pared by 4 bases and J by 6 bases, with 16 bases between. Germline V CDR1 and CDR2: SNHLY, FYNNEI. The CDR3 runs 14 residues. Written as DNA, the CDR3 is TGTGCCAGCAGTGTTGACAGAACAGCTCCCGAGCAGTACTTC. Translation gives CASSVDRTAPEQYF. The full variable domain, in which reference TRBV2 and TRBJ2-7 provide the parts outside the CDR3, is EPEVTQTPSHQVTQMGQEVILRCVPISNHLYFYWYRQILGQKVEFLVSFYNNEISEKSEIFDDQFSVERPDGSNFTLKIRSTKLEDSAMYFCASSVDRTAPEQYFGPGTRLTVT.

V is TRBV5-1 and J is TRBJ2-7; no clear D gene. The V end lost 4 bases, the J end lost 5 bases, and 7 bases lay between the germline ends. This CDR3 spans 11 amino acids. In germline, CDR1 is SGHRS, CDR2 YFSETQ. CDR3 sequence (DNA): TGCGCCAGCAGCCTCGAGAACGAGCAGTACTTC. This gives the protein CASSLENEQYF.

This clone was counted once. The chain recombines TRBV2 with TRBJ1-6, with D tentatively TRBD1 (5 bases). This CDR3 is 14 amino acids long. The V and J ends lost 4 bases and 8 bases respectively, with 12 bases between them. CDR1 SNHLY and CDR2 FYNNEI come from the germline V gene. Here the CDR3 DNA reads TGTGCCAGCAGTGCCCGGGCCAGGGATTCACCCCTCCACTTT. This encodes CASSARARDSPLHF.

This clone was found once. This chain joins TRBV7-8 and TRBJ2-1, with 8 bases aligning to TRBD2. Germline lookup yields CDR1 SGHVS and CDR2 FQNEAQ. With 0 bases clipped from V and 5 bases from J, the junction kept 3 bases outside the gene matches. The CDR3 runs to 15 residues. The CDR3 DNA follows: TGTGCCAGCAGCTTAGCCACCGGGAGGGACAATGAGCAGTTCTTC. It codes for CASSLATGRDNEQFF. Supplemented by reference TRBV7-8 and TRBJ2-1, the full variable domain reads GAGVSQSPRYKVAKRGQDVALRCDPISGHVSLFWYQQALGQGPEFLTYFQNEAQLDKSGLPSDRFFAERPEGSVSTLKIQRTQQEDSAVYLCASSLATGRDNEQFFGPGTRLTVL.

CDR3 DNA sequence: TGTGCCAGCAGCTCCCCCAGAAGTCGTAGAAAACTGTTTTTT. Translated, it gives CASSSPRSRRKLFF. V usage is TRBV11-2 and J usage is TRBJ1-4; no clear D. Germline V gives CDR1 SGHAT, CDR2 FQNNGV. Trimming stripped 4 bases from V and 10 bases from J, with 16 bases between. The CDR3 is made up of 14 amino acids.

The gene calls are TRBV9 and TRBJ2-7; 7 bases are shared with TRBD1. Per the germline V gene, CDR1 is SGDLS and CDR2 is YYNGEE. There are 15 residues in the CDR3. V lost 3 bases, J lost 3 bases, and 9 bases stayed unmatched. The CDR3 protein is CASSASQGVSYEQYF. CDR3 bases: TGTGCCAGCAGCGCCTCTCAGGGGGTCAGCTACGAGCAGTACTTC.